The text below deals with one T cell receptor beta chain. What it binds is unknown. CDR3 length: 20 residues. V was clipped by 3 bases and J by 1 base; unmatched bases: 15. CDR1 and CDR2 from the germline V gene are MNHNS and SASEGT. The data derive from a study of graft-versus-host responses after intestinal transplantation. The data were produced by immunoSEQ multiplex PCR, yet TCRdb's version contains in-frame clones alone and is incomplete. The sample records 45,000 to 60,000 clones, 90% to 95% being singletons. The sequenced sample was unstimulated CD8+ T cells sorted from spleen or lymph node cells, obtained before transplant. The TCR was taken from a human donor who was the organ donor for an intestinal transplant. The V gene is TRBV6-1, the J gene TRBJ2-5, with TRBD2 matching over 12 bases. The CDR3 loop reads CASSDRRLAGERIGQETQYF. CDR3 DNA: TGTGCCAGCAGTGACCGGCGACTAGCGGGGGAACGAATAGGCCAAGAGACCCAGTACTTC.